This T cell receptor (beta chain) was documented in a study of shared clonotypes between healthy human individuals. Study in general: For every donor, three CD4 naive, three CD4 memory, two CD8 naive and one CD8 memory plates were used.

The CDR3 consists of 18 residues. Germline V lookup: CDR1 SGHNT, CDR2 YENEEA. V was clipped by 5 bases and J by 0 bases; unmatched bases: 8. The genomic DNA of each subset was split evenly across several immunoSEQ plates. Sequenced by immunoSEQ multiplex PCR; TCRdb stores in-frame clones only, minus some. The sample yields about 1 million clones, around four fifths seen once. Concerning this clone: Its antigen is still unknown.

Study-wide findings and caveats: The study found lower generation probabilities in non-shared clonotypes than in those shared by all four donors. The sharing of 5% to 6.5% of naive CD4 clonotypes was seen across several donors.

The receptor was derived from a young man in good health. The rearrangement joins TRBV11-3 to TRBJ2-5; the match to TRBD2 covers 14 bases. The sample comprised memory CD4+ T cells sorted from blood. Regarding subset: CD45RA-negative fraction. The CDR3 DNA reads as TGTGCCAGCAGCCCTGGGACTAGCGGGGGTCCGTACCAAGAGACCCAGTACTTC. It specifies CASSPGTSGGPYQETQYF. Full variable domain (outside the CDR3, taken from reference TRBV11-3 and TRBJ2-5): EAGVVQSPRYKIIEKKQPVAFWCNPISGHNTLYWYLQNLGQGPELLIRYENEEAVDDSQLPKDRFSAERLKGVDSTLKIQPAELGDSAVYLCASSPGTSGGPYQETQYFGPGTRLLVL.